This passage covers 23 T cell receptor beta chains from one sample sequenced in a study of blood T cell repertoires in COVID-19. Assay: immunoSEQ multiplex PCR; the TCRdb copy retains only in-frame clones and omits some. This sample has approximately 140,000 clones, with 75% to 90% found just once. Specimen: peripheral blood. The origin of the receptors is a woman in her sixties or seventies with COVID-19, enrolled during active disease.

The chain is built from TRBV6-5 and TRBJ1-5; the match to TRBD1 covers 9 bases. CDR1 and CDR2 from the germline V gene are MNHEY and SVGAGI. Trimming removed 9 bases from V and 4 bases from J; junction bases left unmatched: 4. The CDR3 consists of 13 residues. CDR3 DNA sequence: TGTGCCAGTGGGACAGGGAAAAATCAGCCCCAGCATTTT. Translating gives CASGTGKNQPQHF.

This chain connects TRBV19 to TRBJ2-5; TRBD2 aligns across 8 bases. This CDR3 is built from 15 residues. J gave up 5 bases and V 1 base, and 6 bases lay outside the gene matches. Germline V gene data show CDR1 as LNHDA and CDR2 as SQIVND (reference sequence). The CDR3 spells CASSIAGQRGETQYF. Here the CDR3 DNA reads TGTGCCAGTAGTATAGCAGGCCAGCGGGGGGAGACCCAGTACTTC.

V and J are TRBV7-2 and TRBJ2-5; 8 nucleotides line up with TRBD2. This CDR3 contains 16 residues. J was trimmed by 1 base and V by 2 bases; bases with no gene match: 6. The germline gives CDR1 SGHTA, CDR2 FQGNSA. CDR3 in amino acids: CASSLWRGATQETQYF. The CDR3 DNA is TGTGCCAGCAGCTTATGGCGGGGGGCTACCCAAGAGACCCAGTACTTC. The full variable domain, in which reference TRBV7-2 and TRBJ2-5 provide the parts outside the CDR3, is GAGVSQSPSNKVTEKGKDVELRCDPISGHTALYWYRQSLGQGLEFLIYFQGNSAPDKSGLPSDRFSAERTGGSVSTLTIQRTQQEDSAVYLCASSLWRGATQETQYFGPGTRLLVL.

The chain links TRBV4-2 to TRBJ2-1, with 9 bases that match TRBD1. The CDR3 spans 15 residues. Germline V gene lookup returns CDR1 LGHNA and CDR2 YNFKEQ. Unmatched junction bases numbered 7, after V lost 3 bases and J lost 7 bases. CDR3 DNA sequence: TGTGCCAGCAGCCAGGGACAGGGTCCCTTAAATGAGCAGTTCTTC. It codes for CASSQGQGPLNEQFF.

The chain links TRBV5-4 to TRBJ2-3; D might be TRBD2 (7 bases). CDR1 SGHNT and CDR2 YYREEE come from the germline V gene (reference sequence). The germline V and J ends were trimmed by 5 bases and 6 bases, with 19 bases remaining between them. CDR3 length: 15 amino acids. The CDR3, as DNA: TGTGCCAGCAGACTGAAGGGGGGGGGCATCGATACGCAGTATTTT. The encoded protein is CASRLKGGGIDTQYF.

The chain is built from TRBV19 and TRBJ2-7; D might be TRBD1 (6 bases). Per germline, CDR1 LNHDA and CDR2 SQIVND (reference sequence). Trimming removed 3 bases at V and 5 bases at J, with 8 bases between. This CDR3 spans 12 amino acids. CDR3 sequence reads: CASSIRGHEQYF. CDR3 DNA: TGTGCCAGTAGTATCAGGGGTCACGAGCAGTACTTC. The variable domain in full, completed from reference TRBV19 and TRBJ2-7, reads DGGITQSPKYLFRKEGQNVTLSCEQNLNHDAMYWYRQDPGQGLRLIYYSQIVNDFQKGDIAEGYSVSREKKESFPLTVTSAQKNPTAFYLCASSIRGHEQYFGPGTRLTVT.

This clone was seen only once. The V call is TRBV29-1, the J call TRBJ2-1, with a possible D match to TRBD1 (7 bases). CDR1 and CDR2 from the germline V gene are SQVTM and ANQGSEA. Between the trimmed V and J ends, which lost 6 bases and 9 bases, there was a span of 21 bases. CDR3 length: 14 amino acids. In DNA form, the CDR3 reads TGCAGCGTCCGACAGGGAGGCCGAGGGGCTGAGCAGTTCTTC. Protein product: CSVRQGGRGAEQFF.

The chain has TRBV7-3 and TRBJ2-1; 9 bases are a match to TRBD2. Germline trimming cut 0 bases from V and 9 bases from J; bases unmatched to any gene: 9. Germline V gives CDR1 SGHTA, CDR2 FQGTGA. This CDR3 comprises 16 residues. CDR3 sequence reads: CASSLTPAGGAVEQFF. The CDR3 coding sequence is TGTGCCAGCAGCTTAACGCCGGCGGGGGGGGCCGTTGAGCAGTTCTTC.

V gene TRBV24-1 combines with J gene TRBJ2-1; D gene ambiguous. CDR1 is KGHDR, CDR2 SFDVKD, per germline. The CDR3 is 16 amino acids. The V end was cut by 2 bases, the J end by 0 bases, with 10 bases between. CDR3 region: CATSDSSSSSYNEQFF. CDR3 DNA sequence: TGTGCCACCAGTGATTCTTCTTCCAGCTCCTACAATGAGCAGTTCTTC.

The sample holds one count of this clone. The J gene is TRBJ1-4, the V gene TRBV3-1 (or the pseudogene TRBV3-2); 7 nucleotides agree with TRBD1. The CDR3 consists of 16 residues. Germline lookup yields CDR1 LGHDT and CDR2 YNNKEL (reference sequence). Trimming removed 1 base from V and 8 bases from J; junction bases left unmatched: 10. The CDR3 nucleotides are TGTGCCAGCAGCCAAGTTTCGTACAGGGGCGAGGAAAAACTGTTTTTT. Protein product: CASSQVSYRGEEKLFF.

This clone was recorded a few times. The chain uses TRBV4-1 and TRBJ2-7; D ambiguous. CDR1 and CDR2 from the germline V gene are MGHRA and YSYEKL. The CDR3 has 14 residues. Trimming stripped 2 bases from V and 0 bases from J, with 8 bases between. The CDR3: CASSQLGASYEQYF. The DNA for the CDR3 is TGCGCCAGCAGCCAACTAGGCGCCTCCTACGAGCAGTACTTC.

The V and J genes are TRBV7-3 and TRBJ2-5; D unresolved. The germline V gene has CDR1 SGHTA and CDR2 FQGTGA. The CDR3 covers 15 residues. The V end lost 6 bases, the J end lost 3 bases, and 17 bases lay between the germline ends. The CDR3 reads CASSPWAGSKETQYF. The CDR3 nucleotides are TGTGCCAGCAGTCCCTGGGCTGGATCCAAAGAGACCCAGTACTTC.

The chain carries TRBV2 and TRBJ1-5; 10 bases are a match to TRBD1. CDR3 length equals 18 residues. CDR1 is SNHLY and CDR2 is FYNNEI in the germline V gene. The V segment lost 6 bases and the J segment 2 bases; nucleotides outside the gene matches: 13. CDR3: CASSQGTGARMRNQPQHF. CDR3 nucleotides: TGTGCCAGCAGCCAAGGGACAGGGGCCCGTATGCGCAATCAGCCCCAGCATTTT.

This chain links TRBV27 with TRBJ1-2; D is undetermined. The CDR3 length is 15 residues. CDR1 MNHEY and CDR2 SMNVEV come from the germline V gene (reference sequence). Trimming stripped 8 bases from V and 4 bases from J, with 20 bases between. CDR3 sequence (DNA): TGTGCCAGCGGAGACCCCTATAGGAGGTCCTATGGCTACACCTTC. It is translated as CASGDPYRRSYGYTF.

This chain connects TRBV7-6 to TRBJ2-1, with 13 bases matching TRBD2. The V gene end was trimmed by 6 bases and the J gene end by 3 bases; junction bases not matched to a gene: 5. Germline lookup yields CDR1 SGHVS and CDR2 FNYEAQ. CDR3 length: 16 amino acids. The chain's CDR3 is CASSSTSGGIYNEQFF. CDR3 nucleotides: TGTGCCAGCAGTTCGACTAGCGGGGGGATCTACAATGAGCAGTTCTTC.

The chain joins TRBV30 to TRBJ1-6, with 9 positions matching TRBD1. Germline lookup yields CDR1 GTSNPN and CDR2 SVGIG (reference sequence). The trim removed 4 bases at V and 7 bases at J, leaving 11 bases unmatched. The CDR3 totals 16 residues. The CDR3 sequence is CAWNFSPGQGNSPLHF. In nucleotides, the CDR3 is TGTGCCTGGAACTTTTCTCCGGGACAGGGCAATTCACCCCTCCACTTT.

In its sample, this clone was seen once. The rearrangement links TRBV6-5 to TRBJ2-1, with D possibly matching TRBD1 (6 bases). The CDR3 is 14 residues long. V was shortened by 6 bases and J by 0 bases, with 9 bases between the two germline ends. The germline CDR1 and CDR2 sequences are MNHEY and SVGAGI. CDR3 sequence: CASRDSGSYNEQFF. As DNA, the CDR3 is TGTGCCAGCAGGGACAGCGGCTCCTACAATGAGCAGTTCTTC.

V and J are TRBV5-1 and TRBJ1-4, with TRBD1 matching 7 bases. CDR3 size: 14 residues. Germline loops: CDR1 SGHRS, CDR2 YFSETQ. J lost 4 bases, V lost 2 bases, and 2 bases had no gene match. The CDR3 here is CASSLQGYNEKLFF. The CDR3 DNA is TGCGCCAGCAGCTTACAGGGGTATAATGAAAAACTGTTTTTT.

This clone showed up just a few times. The chain employs TRBV5-1 and TRBJ1-2; D remains ambiguous. With 1 base removed from V and 5 bases from J, the gap between germline ends came to 18 bases. In germline, CDR1 is SGHRS, CDR2 YFSETQ. The CDR3 length is 16 residues. The CDR3 DNA reads as TGCGCCAGCAGCTTGAGCTACATGGGAGTCTCTTATGGCTACACCTTC. Translation: CASSLSYMGVSYGYTF.

V and J are TRBV9 and TRBJ2-5, with D maybe TRBD1 (6 bases). Germline V gene lookup returns CDR1 SGDLS and CDR2 YYNGEE. V was cut by 4 bases and J by 4 bases, with 14 bases left in between. The CDR3 totals 14 residues. The CDR3 loop is CASSLQPRGETQYF. Written as DNA, the CDR3 is TGTGCCAGCAGCCTTCAACCCAGGGGAGAGACCCAGTACTTC.

This chain connects TRBV5-5 to TRBJ2-7; a possible D gene is TRBD2 (6 bases). Trimming stripped 4 bases from V and 3 bases from J, with 17 bases between. CDR1 is SGHKS, CDR2 YYEKEE, per germline (reference sequence). The CDR3 sequence is 15 residues long. The CDR3 DNA reads as TGTGCCAGCAGCAAGGCGAGCACCGGGGGCTACGAGCAGTACTTC. Amino acids: CASSKASTGGYEQYF.

This CDR3 is CASSFSRVTGELFF. The CDR3 DNA is TGTGCCAGCAGCTTTAGCAGGGTCACCGGGGAGCTGTTTTTT. V and J are TRBV7-2 and TRBJ2-2; D perhaps matches TRBD1 (5 bases). This CDR3 has 14 residues. Trimming removed 3 bases at V and 4 bases at J, with 9 bases between. CDR1 and CDR2 from the germline V gene are SGHTA and FQGNSA.

This chain uses TRBV3-1 (or the pseudogene TRBV3-2) with TRBJ1-2; D is possibly TRBD1 (6 bases). CDR3 length: 15 residues. Trimming shortened V by 0 bases and J by 1 base, and 9 bases separated the two germline ends. Germline assignment: CDR1 LGHDT and CDR2 YNNKEL (reference sequence). The CDR3 sequence: CASSQEGASNYGYTF. The DNA of the CDR3 is TGTGCCAGCAGCCAAGAGGGGGCGAGTAACTATGGCTACACCTTC.